This T cell receptor beta chain was identified during a study of Tregs in tolerant kidney transplant recipients. Mixed chimerism was transient after nonmyeloablative marrow transplants from related graft donors. Clones were sequenced by immunoSEQ multiplex PCR, and TCRdb holds only the in-frame ones, with some missing. Seen here are 50,000 to 55,000 clones, roughly nine tenths observed once, and the top ten hold nearly 15%. A word on this clone: Its antigen is unknown.

Study-level findings and limits: The most relevant donor-specific Treg TCRbeta repertoire apparently came from expansion with activated donor B cells. Findings come from small patient numbers and require larger validation. No direct test of biological reproducibility was done here. Nucleotide sequences could not be compared across some patients' samples due to primer changes.

The TCR was taken from a human patient who received a combined kidney and bone marrow transplant. Some T cells may trace back to the graft donor. The source was CD8+ T cells from blood (PBMCs), collected 24 months after the transplant.

CDR3 loop: CASSEDPGLYTEAFF. CDR3 bases: TGTGCCAGCAGTGAGGACCCGGGGTTGTACACTGAAGCTTTCTTT. This rearrangement joins TRBV6-1 to TRBJ1-1; D not certain. Germline V lookup: CDR1 MNHNS, CDR2 SASEGT. The germline V and J ends were trimmed by 3 bases and 3 bases, with 14 bases remaining between them. The CDR3 contains 15 residues.